This T cell receptor beta chain was observed in a study of T cell responses to AZD1222 COVID-19 vaccine. Study observations and caveats: Spike was spanned by vaccine-associated CD4 TCRs, with dominance at 160-218 and 743-854. Most donors were white British, females outnumbered males, and clonal diversity was possibly underestimated. After two AZD1222 doses, spike-specific TCR breadth and depth rose versus day 0.

With respect to this clone: The antigen remains unidentified.

The method was immunoSEQ multiplex PCR; TCRdb's version includes in-frame clones alone and lacks a portion of them. The data show 250,000 to 300,000 clones, around 93% seen once. Timing groups of about 4 and about 12 weeks for second doses were pooled. Sequencing used peripheral blood, obtained 28 days after the second AZD1222 dose. This receptor was taken from an adult who received the AZD1222 COVID-19 vaccine.

Here the CDR3 DNA reads TGTGCCAGCAGCGTCTGGGGAAGGGGCAATCAGCCCCAGCATTTT. Amino acid sequence: CASSVWGRGNQPQHF. V gene TRBV27 combines with J gene TRBJ1-5, with D hard to call. The germline V and J ends were trimmed by 6 bases and 2 bases, with 14 bases remaining between them. The CDR3 consists of 15 residues. Germline V gene lookup returns CDR1 MNHEY and CDR2 SMNVEV (reference sequence).